This T cell receptor beta chain was found in a study of blood T cells in healthy people across ages. General study results and limits: Donor CMV status, an unknown factor, possibly confounded changes in expanded clonotypes. Diversity was higher, and naive CD4+ cells more numerous, in long-lived donors than in aged donors.

Alongside a J-beta primer mix, a sample-barcoded 5' primer served in a second PCR lasting about 7 to 11 cycles. Every molecule of cDNA carried a tag from a template-switch adaptor with 12 random nucleotides. TCRdb re-called the 5' RACE reads through MiXCR, storing one row per CDR3 protein. The repertoire holds about 1,400,000 distinct CDR3 sequences, with approximately 42% as singletons. There are 14 residues in the CDR3. Germline V gene lookup returns CDR1 SGHAT and CDR2 FQNNGV. Notes on this clonotype: Antigen specificity is unknown.

Caucasian, healthy and from Russia, the donors were aged between about 6 and 90. The source material was blood. The receptor comes from a woman aged 18 to 35 in good health. The chain carries TRBV11-2 and TRBJ2-7; 8 bases fit TRBD2. This chain's CDR3 is CTTSSGLLMYEQYF. CDR3 nucleotides: TGTACCACATCTAGCGGGCTCCTTATGTACGAGCAGTACTTC.